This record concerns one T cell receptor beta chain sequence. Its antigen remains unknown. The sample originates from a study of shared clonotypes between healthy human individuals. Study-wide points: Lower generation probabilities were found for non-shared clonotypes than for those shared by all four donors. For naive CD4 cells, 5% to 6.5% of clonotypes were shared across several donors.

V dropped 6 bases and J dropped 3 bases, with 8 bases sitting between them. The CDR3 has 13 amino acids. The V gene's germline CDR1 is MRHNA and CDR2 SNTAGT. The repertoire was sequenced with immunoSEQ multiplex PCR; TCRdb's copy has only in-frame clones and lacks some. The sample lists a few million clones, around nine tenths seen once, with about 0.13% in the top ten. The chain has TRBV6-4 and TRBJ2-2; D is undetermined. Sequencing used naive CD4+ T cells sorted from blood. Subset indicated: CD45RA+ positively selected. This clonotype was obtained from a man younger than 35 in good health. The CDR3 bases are TGTGCCAGCAGGCCGGGTTACACCGGGGAGCTGTTTTTT. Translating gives CASRPGYTGELFF.